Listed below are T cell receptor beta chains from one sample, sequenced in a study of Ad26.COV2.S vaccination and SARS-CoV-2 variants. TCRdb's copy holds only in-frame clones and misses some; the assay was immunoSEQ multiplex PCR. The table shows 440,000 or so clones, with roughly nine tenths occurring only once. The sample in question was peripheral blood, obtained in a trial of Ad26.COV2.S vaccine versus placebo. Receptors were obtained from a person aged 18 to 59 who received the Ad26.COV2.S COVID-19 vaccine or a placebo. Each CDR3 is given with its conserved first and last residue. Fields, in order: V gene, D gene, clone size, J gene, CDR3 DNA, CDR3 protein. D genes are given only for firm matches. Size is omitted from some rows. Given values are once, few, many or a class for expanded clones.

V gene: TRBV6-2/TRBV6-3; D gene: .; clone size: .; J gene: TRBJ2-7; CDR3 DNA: TGTGCCAGCAGTTCCAGGGACTTGCTCTACGAGCAGTACTTC; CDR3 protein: CASSSRDLLYEQYF
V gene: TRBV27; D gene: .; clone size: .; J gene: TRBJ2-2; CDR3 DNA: TGTGCCAGCAGTTTTCGGGGGGAGCTGTTTTTT; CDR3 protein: CASSFRGELFF
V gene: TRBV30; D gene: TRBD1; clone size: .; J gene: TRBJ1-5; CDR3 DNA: TGTGCCTGGAGTCGACAGGGCGATCAGCCCCAGCATTTT; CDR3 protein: CAWSRQGDQPQHF
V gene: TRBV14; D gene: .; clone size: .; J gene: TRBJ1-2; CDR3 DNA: TGTGCCAGCAGCCGGGGCTCCGGCTATGGCTACACCTTC; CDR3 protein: CASSRGSGYGYTF
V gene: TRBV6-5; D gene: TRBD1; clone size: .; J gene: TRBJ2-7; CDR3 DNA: TGTGCCAGCAGTTACTCGATGTCAGGGGGCTACGAGCAGTACTTC; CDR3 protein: CASSYSMSGGYEQYF
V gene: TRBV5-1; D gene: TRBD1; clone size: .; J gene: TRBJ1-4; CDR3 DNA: TGCGCCAGCTCCACAGGGGGCTCAACTAATGAAAAACTGTTTTTT; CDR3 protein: CASSTGGSTNEKLFF
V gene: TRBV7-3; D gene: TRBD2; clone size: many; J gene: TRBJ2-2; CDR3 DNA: TGTGCCAGCAGCACAGGACTAGGCGATACCGGGGAGCTGTTTTTT; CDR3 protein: CASSTGLGDTGELFF
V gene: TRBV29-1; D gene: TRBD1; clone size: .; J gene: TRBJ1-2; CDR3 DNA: TGCAGCGTTACGACAGGGAACCATGGCTACACCTTC; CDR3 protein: CSVTTGNHGYTF
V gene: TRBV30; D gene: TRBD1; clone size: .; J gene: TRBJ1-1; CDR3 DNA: TGTGCCTGGAGTCAACAGGGGGTCGGGACAGCTTTCTTT; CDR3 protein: CAWSQQGVGTAFF
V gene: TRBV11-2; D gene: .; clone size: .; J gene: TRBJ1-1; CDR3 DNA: TGTGCCAGCAGCTTAGTCAAAGGGAACACTGAAGCTTTCTTT; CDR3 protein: CASSLVKGNTEAFF
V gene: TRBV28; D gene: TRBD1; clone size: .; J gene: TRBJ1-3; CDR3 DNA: TGTGCCAGCAGTTTGACGGACAGGGTGAAAGGAAACACCATATATTTT; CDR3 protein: CASSLTDRVKGNTIYF
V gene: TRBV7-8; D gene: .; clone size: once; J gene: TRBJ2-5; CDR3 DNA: TGTGCCAGCAGCTTAGTTATACGGGAGACCCAGTACTTC; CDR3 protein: CASSLVIRETQYF
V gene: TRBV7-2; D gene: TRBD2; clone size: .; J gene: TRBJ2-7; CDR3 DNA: TGTGCCAGCAGCTTCCTAGCGGGACGCTCCTACGAGCAGTACTTC; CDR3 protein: CASSFLAGRSYEQYF
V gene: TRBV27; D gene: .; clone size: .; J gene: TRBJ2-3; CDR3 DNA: TGTGCCAGCAGAGGACGAACCTTACCCACAGATACGCAGTATTTT; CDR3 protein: CASRGRTLPTDTQYF
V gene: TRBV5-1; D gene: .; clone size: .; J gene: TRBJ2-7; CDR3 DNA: TGCGCCAGCAGCTTGCAACAGGGCCCCTACGAGCAGTACTTC; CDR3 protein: CASSLQQGPYEQYF
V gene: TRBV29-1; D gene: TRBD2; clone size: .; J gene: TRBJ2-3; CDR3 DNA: TGCAGCGTTGAAGATAGTTGGACTAGCGCCAGCACAGATACGCAGTATTTT; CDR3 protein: CSVEDSWTSASTDTQYF
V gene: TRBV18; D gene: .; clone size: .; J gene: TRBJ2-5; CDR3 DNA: TGTGCCAGCTCACCGCTTTACAGGGGGGGCCAAGAGACCCAGTACTTC; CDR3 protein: CASSPLYRGGQETQYF
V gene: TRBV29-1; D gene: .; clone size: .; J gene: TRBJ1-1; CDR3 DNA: TGCAGCGCCAACAGGGTAATGAACACTGAAGCTTTCTTT; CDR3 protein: CSANRVMNTEAFF
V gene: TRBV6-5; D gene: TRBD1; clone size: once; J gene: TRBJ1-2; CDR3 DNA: TGTGCCAGCAGTTATGCGGGACAGGACACCTTC; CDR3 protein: CASSYAGQDTF
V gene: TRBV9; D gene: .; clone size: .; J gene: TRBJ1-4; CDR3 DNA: TGTGCCAGCAGCGTAGATACAGGGCCACCCGCAACTAATGAAAAACTGTTTTTT; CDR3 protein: CASSVDTGPPATNEKLFF
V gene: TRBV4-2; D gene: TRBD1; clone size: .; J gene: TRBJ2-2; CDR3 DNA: TGTGCCAGCACCCCGCTCGGGACAGGGGACACCGGGGAGCTGTTTTTT; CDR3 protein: CASTPLGTGDTGELFF
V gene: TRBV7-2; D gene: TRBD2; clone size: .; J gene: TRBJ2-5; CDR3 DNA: TGTGCCAGCAGCTTATCTTATCTTCTAGCGGGGGGGCGGGAGACCCAGTACTTC; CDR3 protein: CASSLSYLLAGGRETQYF
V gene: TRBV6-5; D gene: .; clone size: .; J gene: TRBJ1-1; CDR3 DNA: TGTGCCAGCAGTTACAGGAGTGACGGTCACCTTGGGGCTTTCTTT; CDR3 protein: CASSYRSDGHLGAFF
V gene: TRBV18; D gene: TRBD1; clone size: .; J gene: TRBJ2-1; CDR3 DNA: TGTGCCAGCGACGAGGGGGACAGGGGGTACAATGAGCAGTTCTTC; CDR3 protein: CASDEGDRGYNEQFF
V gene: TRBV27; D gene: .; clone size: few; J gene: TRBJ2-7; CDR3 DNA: TGTGCCAGCAGTTTCGGGGTCTCCTACGAGCAGTACTTC; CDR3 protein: CASSFGVSYEQYF
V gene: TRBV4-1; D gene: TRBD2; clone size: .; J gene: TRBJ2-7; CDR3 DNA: TGCGCCAGCAGCCAAGAACCCCCCGGGGTAGCGGGAGCCGGATCCTACGAGCAGTACTTC; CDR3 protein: CASSQEPPGVAGAGSYEQYF
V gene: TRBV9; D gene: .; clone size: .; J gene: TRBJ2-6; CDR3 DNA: TGTGCCAGCAGCGGGAGGTCTGGGGCCAACGTCCTGACTTTC; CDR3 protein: CASSGRSGANVLTF
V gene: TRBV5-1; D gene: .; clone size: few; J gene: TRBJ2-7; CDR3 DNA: TGCGCCAGCAGCTTGGAGGCTCACGAGCAGTACTTC; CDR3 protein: CASSLEAHEQYF
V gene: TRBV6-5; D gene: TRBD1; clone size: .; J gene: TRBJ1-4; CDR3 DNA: TGTGCCAGCAGTTCAACAGGGGGCGCGAGGGAAAAACTGTTTTTT; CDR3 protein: CASSSTGGAREKLFF
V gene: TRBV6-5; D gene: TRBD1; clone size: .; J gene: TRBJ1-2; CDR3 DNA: TGTGCCAGCAGTCACCGGGACAGGGGAATCGGTGGCTACACCTTC; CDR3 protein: CASSHRDRGIGGYTF
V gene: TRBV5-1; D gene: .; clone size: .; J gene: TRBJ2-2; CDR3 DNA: TGCGCCAGCAGCTTGGGCGGTGCGAACACCGGGGAGCTGTTTTTT; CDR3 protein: CASSLGGANTGELFF
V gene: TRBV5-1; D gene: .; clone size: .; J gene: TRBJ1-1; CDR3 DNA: TGCGCCAGCAGCTTGGCCTTCAGCATGAACACTGAAGCTTTCTTT; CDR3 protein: CASSLAFSMNTEAFF
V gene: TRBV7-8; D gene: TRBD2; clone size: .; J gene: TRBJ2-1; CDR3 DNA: TGTGCCAGCAGCTTCTGGCGGGGGGCCGGGTCCTACAATGAGCAGTTCTTC; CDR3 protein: CASSFWRGAGSYNEQFF
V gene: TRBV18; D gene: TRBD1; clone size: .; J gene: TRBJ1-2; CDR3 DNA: TGTGCCAGCTCACCCTATTTGGACAGGGGAGGTAACTATGGCTACACCTTC; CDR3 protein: CASSPYLDRGGNYGYTF
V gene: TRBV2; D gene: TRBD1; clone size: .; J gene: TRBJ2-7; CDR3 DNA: TGTGCCAGCAGCCCGGGACAGGGGAGAGCTATGAACTGGTACGAGCAGTACTTC; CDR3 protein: CASSPGQGRAMNWYEQYF
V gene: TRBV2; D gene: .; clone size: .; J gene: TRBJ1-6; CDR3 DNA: TGTGCCAGCAGTTATAATAGCGGGGTAGATTCACCCCTCCACTTT; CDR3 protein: CASSYNSGVDSPLHF
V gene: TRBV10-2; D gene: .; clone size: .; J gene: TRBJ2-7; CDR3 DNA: TGCGCCGTCACGGGGGTCAGGGGAGGCTCCTACGAGCAGTACTTC; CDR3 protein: CAVTGVRGGSYEQYF
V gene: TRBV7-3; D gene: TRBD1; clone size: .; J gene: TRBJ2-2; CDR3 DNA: TGTGCCAGCAGCTTACCGCAGGGGGACGGGGAGCTGTTTTTT; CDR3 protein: CASSLPQGDGELFF
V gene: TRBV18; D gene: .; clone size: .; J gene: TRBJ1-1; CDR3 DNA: TGTGCCAGCTCACTCCTACGGGCAGTCATGAACACTGAAGCTTTCTTT; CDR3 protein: CASSLLRAVMNTEAFF
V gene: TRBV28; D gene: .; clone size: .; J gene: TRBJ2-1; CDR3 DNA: TGTGCCAGCAGGCTATACAATGAGCAGTTCTTC; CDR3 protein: CASRLYNEQFF
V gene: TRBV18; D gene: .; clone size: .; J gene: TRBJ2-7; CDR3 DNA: TGTGCCAGCTCATCACAGAACGAGCAGTACTTC; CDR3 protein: CASSSQNEQYF
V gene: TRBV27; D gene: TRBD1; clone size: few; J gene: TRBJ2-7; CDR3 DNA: TGTGCCAGCAGAAGGGGACAGGGGCTCTACGAGCAGTACTTC; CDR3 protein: CASRRGQGLYEQYF
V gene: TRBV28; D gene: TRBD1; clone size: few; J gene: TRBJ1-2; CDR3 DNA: TGTGCCAGCAGAACAGGGGTTTGGTATGGCTACACCTTC; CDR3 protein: CASRTGVWYGYTF
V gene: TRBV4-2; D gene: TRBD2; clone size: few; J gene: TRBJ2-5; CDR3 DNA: TGTGCCAGCAGCCAAGATCGGGAGCGGGGGGAGACCCAGTACTTC; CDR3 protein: CASSQDRERGETQYF
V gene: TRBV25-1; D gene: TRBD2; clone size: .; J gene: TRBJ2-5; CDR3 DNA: TGTGCCAGCAGTGACCCACCGTCTACCGGGAGGCTCCAAGAGACCCAGTACTTC; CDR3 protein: CASSDPPSTGRLQETQYF
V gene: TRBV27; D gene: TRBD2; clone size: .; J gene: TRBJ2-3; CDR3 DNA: TGTGCCACCTCCGGGGCGACTAGCGGGAGTCTAGATACGCAGTATTTT; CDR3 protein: CATSGATSGSLDTQYF
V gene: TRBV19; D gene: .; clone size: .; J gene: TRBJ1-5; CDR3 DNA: TGTGCCAGTAGTATAGTCGGGGATAGGCCCCAGCATTTT; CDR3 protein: CASSIVGDRPQHF
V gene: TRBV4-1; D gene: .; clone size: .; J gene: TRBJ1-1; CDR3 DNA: TGCGCCAGCAGCCAAGGCTCAGGGGTTTTAGCGGAAGGAGCTTTCTTT; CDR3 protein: CASSQGSGVLAEGAFF
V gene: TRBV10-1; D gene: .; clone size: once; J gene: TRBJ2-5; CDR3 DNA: TGCGCCAGCAGTGCCCCTAATCAAGAGACCCAGTACTTC; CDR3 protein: CASSAPNQETQYF
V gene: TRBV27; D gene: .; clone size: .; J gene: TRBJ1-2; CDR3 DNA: TGTGCCAGCAGTTTATCGCCTTGGGGGGGAGACTATGGCTACACCTTC; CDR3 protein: CASSLSPWGGDYGYTF
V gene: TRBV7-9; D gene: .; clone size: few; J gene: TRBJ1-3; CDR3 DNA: TGTGCCAGCAGCGCGCCCGCCGGGCCCACGCACACCATATATTTT; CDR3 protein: CASSAPAGPTHTIYF
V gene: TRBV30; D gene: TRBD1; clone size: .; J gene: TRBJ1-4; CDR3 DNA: TGTGCCTGGAGCAAGGGCAGGGGGGCCTATGAAAAACTGTTTTTT; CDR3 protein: CAWSKGRGAYEKLFF
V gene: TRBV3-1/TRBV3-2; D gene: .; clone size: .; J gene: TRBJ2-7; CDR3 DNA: TGTGCCAGCAGCCTCCGACACCGAGCCTACGAGCAGTACTTC; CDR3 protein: CASSLRHRAYEQYF